This T cell receptor (beta chain) was captured by sequencing in a study of blood T cell repertoires in COVID-19. The wider study: Sample material is recorded as cDNA or gDNA derived from T cells, B-cell-depleted T cells, or PBMCs.

Per the original data handling: For nucleated cells, counts were estimated from reference gene primer amplification. Profiled with immunoSEQ multiplex PCR; TCRdb holds only in-frame clones, not every one. D and trimming were read from the DNA, whereas the V and J calls and clone size are those reported in that table. The data show under 200,000 clones, with about 80% seen just once and about 3.7% held by the top ten. Those enrolled, adults aged roughly 18 to 100 years, came from 25 or so US areas. Donors in Cohort 3 who had recovered were those with two negative PCRs, healthcare professional clearance, or resolution of their symptoms. Trimming stripped 7 bases from V and 5 bases from J, with 20 bases between. CDR1 is SQVTM and CDR2 is ANQGSEA in the germline V gene. This CDR3 has 15 residues.

The chain joins TRBV29-1 to TRBJ2-2, with D possibly TRBD1 on 6 matching bases. The TCR sequence derives from a woman aged 60-70 years who had recovered from COVID-19. The sample was PBMCs or T cells enriched from blood (not recorded which). The CDR3 DNA reads TGCAGCGCCAGGACAGTAAGTCGCATTACCGGGGAGCTGTTTTTT. Its translation is CSARTVSRITGELFF.